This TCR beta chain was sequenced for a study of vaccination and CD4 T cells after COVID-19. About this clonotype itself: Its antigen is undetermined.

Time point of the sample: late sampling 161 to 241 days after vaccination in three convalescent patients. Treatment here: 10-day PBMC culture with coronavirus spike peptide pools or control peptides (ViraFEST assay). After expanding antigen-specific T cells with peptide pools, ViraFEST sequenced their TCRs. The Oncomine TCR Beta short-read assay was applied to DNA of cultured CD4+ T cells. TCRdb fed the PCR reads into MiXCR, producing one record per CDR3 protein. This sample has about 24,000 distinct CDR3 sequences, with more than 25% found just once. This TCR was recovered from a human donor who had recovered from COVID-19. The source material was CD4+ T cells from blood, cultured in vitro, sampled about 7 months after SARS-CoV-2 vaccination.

CDR3: CASSIPGAGGTDTQYF. The CDR3 DNA sequence: TGTGCCAGTAGTATCCCCGGGGCAGGGGGCACAGATACGCAGTATTTT. This sequence joins TRBV19 and TRBJ2-3; D perhaps matches TRBD1 (6 bases). The CDR3 totals 16 residues. Germline V gene sequence: CDR1 LNHDA, CDR2 SQIVND (reference sequence). V was trimmed by 3 bases and J by 1 base, leaving 14 bases between them.